This T cell receptor (beta chain) was profiled in a study of spatial heterogeneity in lung cancer. At the level of the study: Alpha-chain detections were consistently fewer than beta-chain detections among the sequences. There were, on average, more than 9.5 raw-read appearances for each unique TCR and UMI combination.

The time point is: sample taken at primary tumor resection. No cell sorting; template was whole RNA from tumor, lung tissue or PBMC. The donors, around 72 patients with untreated early-stage non-small cell lung cancer, provided the samples. The presence of a unique molecular identifier marked each TCR cDNA molecule. TCRdb reprocessed the 5' RACE reads via MiXCR and lists one record per CDR3 protein. The sample consists of over 50,000 distinct CDR3 sequences, 8% to 9% of them appearing once. CDR1 MDHEN and CDR2 SYDVKM come from the germline V gene. J gave up 0 bases and V 7 bases, and 11 bases lay outside the gene matches. CDR3 length equals 17 residues. This clonotype was observed once.

The source was PBMCs, collected at surgery. V is TRBV28 and J is TRBJ2-7, with TRBD2 identical over 11 bases. The origin of this receptor is a female donor with early-stage non-small cell lung cancer. DNA of the CDR3: TGTGCCAGCATCGTGGGGGCTAGCGGGAGGAGCTCCTACGAGCAGTACTTC. It encodes CASIVGASGRSSYEQYF. The whole variable domain, filled in from reference TRBV28 and TRBJ2-7, reads DVKVTQSSRYLVKRTGEKVFLECVQDMDHENMFWYRQDPGLGLRLIYFSYDVKMKEKGDIPEGYSVSREKKERFSLILESASTNQTSMYLCASIVGASGRSSYEQYFGPGTRLTVT.